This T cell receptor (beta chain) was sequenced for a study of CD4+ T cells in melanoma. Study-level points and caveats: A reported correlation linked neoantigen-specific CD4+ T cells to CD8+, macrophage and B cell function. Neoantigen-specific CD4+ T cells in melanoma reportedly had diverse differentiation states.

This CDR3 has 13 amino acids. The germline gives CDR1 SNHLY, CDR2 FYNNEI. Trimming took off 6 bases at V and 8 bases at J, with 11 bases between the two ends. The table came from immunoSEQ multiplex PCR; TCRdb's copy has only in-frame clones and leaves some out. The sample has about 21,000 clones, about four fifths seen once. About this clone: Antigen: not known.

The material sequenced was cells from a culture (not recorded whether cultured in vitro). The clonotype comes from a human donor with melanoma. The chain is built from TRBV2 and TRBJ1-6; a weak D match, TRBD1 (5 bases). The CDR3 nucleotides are TGTGCCAGCAGGCAGGGTTTAGATTCACCCCTCCACTTT. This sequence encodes CASRQGLDSPLHF.